The entry that follows covers one T cell receptor beta chain sequence. The trim removed 3 bases at V and 8 bases at J, leaving 20 bases unmatched. Per the germline V gene, CDR1 is GTSNPN and CDR2 is SVGIG (reference sequence). The CDR3 is 18 amino acids. Researchers made TCR beta libraries by using iRepertoire HTBI primers and running Arm-PCR on CDR3 regions. In TCRdb, the multiplex PCR reads were re-called with MiXCR into one record per CDR3 protein. The sample lists about 660,000 distinct CDR3 sequences, 30% occurring once. The data stem from a study of regulatory T cells in long-lasting Graves disease. Time point: persistent/refractory GD, antithyroid drugs over 5 years with positive TRAb. PBMCs were the source of the RNA used for TCR sequencing.

This specimen consisted of peripheral blood mononuclear cells (PBMCs), obtained when the disease was refractory, from a patient treated with antithyroid drugs. The V call is TRBV30, the J call TRBJ2-1, with 9 nucleotides matching TRBD2. The sequence came from a female donor with Graves disease. CDR3 amino acids: CAWRAEVASGNRRHEQFF. In DNA form, the CDR3 reads TGTGCCTGGAGAGCAGAGGTGGCTAGCGGGAACCGGCGGCATGAGCAGTTCTTC.